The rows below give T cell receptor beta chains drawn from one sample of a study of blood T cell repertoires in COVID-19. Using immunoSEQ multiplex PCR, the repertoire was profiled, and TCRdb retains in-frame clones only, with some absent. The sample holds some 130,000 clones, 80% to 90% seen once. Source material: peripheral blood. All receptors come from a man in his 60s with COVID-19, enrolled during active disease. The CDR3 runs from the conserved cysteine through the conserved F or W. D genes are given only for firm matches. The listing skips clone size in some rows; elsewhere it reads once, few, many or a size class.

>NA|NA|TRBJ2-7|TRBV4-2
TGTGCCAGTAAGGAGCGCTCCGGGACTTTCTACGAGCAGTACTTC
CASKERSGTFYEQYF
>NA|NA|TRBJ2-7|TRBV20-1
TGCAGTGCTAGGGACATCTACGAGCAGTACTTC
CSARDIYEQYF
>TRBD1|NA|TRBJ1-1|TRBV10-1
TGCGCCAGCAGTGAGTGGCGGGACAGCCAGCAAGCTTTCTTT
CASSEWRDSQQAFF
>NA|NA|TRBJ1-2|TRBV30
TGTGCCTGGAAATTCCGGGCCGGGGACTATGGCTACACCTTC
CAWKFRAGDYGYTF
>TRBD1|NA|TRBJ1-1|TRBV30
TGTGCCTGGGGGAGGGGGACAGGGTGGCCTGAAGCTTTCTTT
CAWGRGTGWPEAFF
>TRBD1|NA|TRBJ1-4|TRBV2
TGTGCCAGCGTTCGGGACAGGCTGAATGAAAAACTGTTTTTT
CASVRDRLNEKLFF
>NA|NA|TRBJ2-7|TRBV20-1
TGCAGTGCTAGTCGGAGGACCCGCGAGCAGTACTTC
CSASRRTREQYF
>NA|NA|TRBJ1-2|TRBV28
TGTGCCAGCAGTTTCCTCCCCCCCTATGGCTACACCTTC
CASSFLPPYGYTF
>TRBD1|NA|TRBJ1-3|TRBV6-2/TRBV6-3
TGTGCCAGCAGTCCATACAGGGGAACTGGAAACACCATATATTTT
CASSPYRGTGNTIYF
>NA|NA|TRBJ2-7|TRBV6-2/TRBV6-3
TGTGCCAGCGGCCGAGGGCTAACCTCCTCCTACGAGCAGTACTTC
CASGRGLTSSYEQYF
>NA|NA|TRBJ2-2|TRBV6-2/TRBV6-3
TGTGCCAGCAGTTATCAGGCCTGGGTCGGGGAGCTGTTTTTT
CASSYQAWVGELFF
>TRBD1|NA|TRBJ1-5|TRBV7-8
TGTGCCAGCAGCACGGGGACAGGGAAGGGACAGCCCCAGCATTTT
CASSTGTGKGQPQHF
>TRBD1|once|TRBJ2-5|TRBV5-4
TGTGCCAGCAGCTTCGGACAGGGGCAAGAGACCCAGTACTTC
CASSFGQGQETQYF
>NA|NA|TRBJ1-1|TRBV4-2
TGTGCCAGCAGCCAAGATGGACGAGGGTCCCTTATACCTGGCACTGAAGCTTTCTTT
CASSQDGRGSLIPGTEAFF
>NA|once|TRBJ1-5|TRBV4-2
TGTGCCAGCAGCCAAGATTTACTTCAGCCCCAGCATTTT
CASSQDLLQPQHF
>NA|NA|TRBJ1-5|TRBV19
TGTGCCAGTAGTACCACTGCGTCTAGCAATCAGCCCCAGCATTTT
CASSTTASSNQPQHF
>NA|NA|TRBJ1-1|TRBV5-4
TGTGCCAGCAGCTTGTTGGGGCGGTACACTGAAGCTTTCTTT
CASSLLGRYTEAFF
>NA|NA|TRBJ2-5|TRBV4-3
TGCGCCAGCAGCCAAGACTTGCGGGGCCAAGAGACCCAGTACTTC
CASSQDLRGQETQYF
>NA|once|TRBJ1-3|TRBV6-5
TGTGCCAGCAGCCCCCAGGGCTCTGGAAACACCATATATTTT
CASSPQGSGNTIYF
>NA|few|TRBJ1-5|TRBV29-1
TGCAGCGTGCGAGGGGGATTGAATCAGCCCCAGCATTTT
CSVRGGLNQPQHF
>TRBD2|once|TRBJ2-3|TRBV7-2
TGTGCCAGCAGCTTTGGCGGGGGGCCCAATACGCAGTATTTT
CASSFGGGPNTQYF
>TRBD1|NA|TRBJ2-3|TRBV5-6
TGTGCCAGCAGCACGACAGGGGCAGTCCTCACAGATACGCAGTATTTT
CASSTTGAVLTDTQYF
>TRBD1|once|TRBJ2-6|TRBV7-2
TGTGCCAGCAGCCCCAGTCGGGGACAGGGGACGAGGGGGGCCAACGTCCTGACTTTC
CASSPSRGQGTRGANVLTF
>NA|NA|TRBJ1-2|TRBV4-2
TGTGCCAGCAGCCAAGGGGGGCAGGGAGTAGGAGGCTACACCTTC
CASSQGGQGVGGYTF
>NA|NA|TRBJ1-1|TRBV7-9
TGTGCCAGCAGCCGCCATCCCTTGACAGGTACCATGAACACTGAAGCTTTCTTT
CASSRHPLTGTMNTEAFF
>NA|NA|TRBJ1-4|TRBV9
TGTGCCAGCAGCACAGAACAGGGAGCCCTTAATGAAAAACTGTTTTTT
CASSTEQGALNEKLFF
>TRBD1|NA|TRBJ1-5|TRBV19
TGTGCCAGTCTCCCGACAGGGGGTATTACACCTGCAGTTCAGCCCCAGCATTTT
CASLPTGGITPAVQPQHF
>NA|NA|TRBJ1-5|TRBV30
TGTGCCTGGACCCCACAGTCGAACCGCAATCAGCCCCAGCATTTT
CAWTPQSNRNQPQHF
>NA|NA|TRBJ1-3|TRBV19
TGTGCCAGTAGTTCTCGGACATATCGAAACACCATATATTTT
CASSSRTYRNTIYF
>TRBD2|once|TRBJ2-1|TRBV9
TGTGCCAGCAGCGTAGCAATGGGGGGGAATGAGCAGTTCTTC
CASSVAMGGNEQFF
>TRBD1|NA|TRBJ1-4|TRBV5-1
TGCGCCAGCAGCTTGCCGGGACAGGGGTTTGAAAAACTGTTTTTT
CASSLPGQGFEKLFF
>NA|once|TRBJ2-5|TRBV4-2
TGTGCCAGCAGCCAAGTGCGCGGGGTATTCCAAGAGACCCAGTACTTC
CASSQVRGVFQETQYF
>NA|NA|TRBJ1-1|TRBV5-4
TGTGCCAGCAGCCCCGGAGGACTGAACACTGAAGCTTTCTTT
CASSPGGLNTEAFF
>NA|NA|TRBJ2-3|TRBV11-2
TGTGCCAGCAGTGGGGCCTCGCGGCCAGATACGCAGTATTTT
CASSGASRPDTQYF
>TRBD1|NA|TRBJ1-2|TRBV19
TGTGCCAGTAGTCCGGACAGGGTAGTGGGATACACCTTC
CASSPDRVVGYTF
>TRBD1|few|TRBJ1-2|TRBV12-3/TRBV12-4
TGTGCCAGCAGTTTGAGGGGGCTGTATGGCTACACCTTC
CASSLRGLYGYTF
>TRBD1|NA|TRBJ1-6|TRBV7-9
TGTGCCACCTCCCAAACAGGGGGTTCACCCCTCCACTTT
CATSQTGGSPLHF
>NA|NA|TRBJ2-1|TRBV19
TGTGCCAGTAGTGCCAATCCGAGTTACAATGAGCAGTTCTTC
CASSANPSYNEQFF
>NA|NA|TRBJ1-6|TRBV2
TGTGCCAGCAGGACACAGAGCTCCTATAATTCACCCCTCCACTTT
CASRTQSSYNSPLHF